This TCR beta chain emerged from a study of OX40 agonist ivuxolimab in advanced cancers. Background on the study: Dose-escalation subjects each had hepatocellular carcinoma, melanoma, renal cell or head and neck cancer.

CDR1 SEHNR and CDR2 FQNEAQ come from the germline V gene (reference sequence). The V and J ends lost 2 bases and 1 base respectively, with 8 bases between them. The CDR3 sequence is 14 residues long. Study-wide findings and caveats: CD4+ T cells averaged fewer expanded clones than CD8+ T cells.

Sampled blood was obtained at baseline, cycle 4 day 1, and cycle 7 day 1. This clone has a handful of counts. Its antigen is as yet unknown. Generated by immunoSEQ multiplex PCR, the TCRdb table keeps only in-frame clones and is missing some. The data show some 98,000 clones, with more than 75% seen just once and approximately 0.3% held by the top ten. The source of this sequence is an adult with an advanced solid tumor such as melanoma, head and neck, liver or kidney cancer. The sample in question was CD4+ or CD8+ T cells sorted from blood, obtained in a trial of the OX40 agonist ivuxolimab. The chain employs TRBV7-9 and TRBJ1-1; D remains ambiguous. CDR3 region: CASSLSRSNTEAFF. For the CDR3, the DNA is TGTGCCAGCAGCTTATCACGGTCGAACACTGAAGCTTTCTTT.